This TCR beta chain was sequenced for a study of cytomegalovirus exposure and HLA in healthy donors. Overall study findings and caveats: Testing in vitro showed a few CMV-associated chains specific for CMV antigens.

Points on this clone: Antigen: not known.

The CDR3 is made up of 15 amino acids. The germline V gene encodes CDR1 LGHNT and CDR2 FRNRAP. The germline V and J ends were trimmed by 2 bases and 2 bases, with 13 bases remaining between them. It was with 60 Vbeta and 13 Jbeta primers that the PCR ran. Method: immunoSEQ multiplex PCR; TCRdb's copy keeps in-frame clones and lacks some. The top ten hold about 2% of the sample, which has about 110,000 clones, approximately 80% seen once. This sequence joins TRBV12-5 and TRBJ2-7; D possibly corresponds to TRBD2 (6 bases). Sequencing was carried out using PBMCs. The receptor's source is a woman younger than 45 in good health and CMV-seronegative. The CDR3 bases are TGTGCTAGTGGTTTGCTAGCGATGGGGCCCTACGAGCAGTACTTC. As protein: CASGLLAMGPYEQYF.